The next 26 T cell receptor beta chains were all read from a single sample in a study of identical twins. TCRdb reprocessed the 5' RACE reads via MiXCR and lists one record per CDR3 protein. The sample contains approximately 590,000 distinct CDR3 sequences, 9.6% of which appear only once. These data also featured in a second study, about yellow fever vaccine responses in identical twins.

Sequencing was performed on PBMCs. All receptors derive from a woman younger than 35 in good health.

The chain recombines TRBV24-1 with TRBJ2-1, with D perhaps given as TRBD1 or TRBD2 (6 bases each). The V gene's germline CDR1 is KGHDR and CDR2 SFDVKD. This CDR3 region has 14 residues. The V end lost 7 bases, the J end lost 0 bases, and 9 bases lay between the germline ends. The CDR3 here is CATRGGHSYNEQFF. The CDR3 region has the DNA TGTGCCACCAGGGGGGGACACTCCTACAATGAGCAGTTCTTC.

V usage is TRBV4-3 and J usage is TRBJ2-7; TRBD1 matches at 8 bases. The length of the CDR3 is 15 residues. In germline, CDR1 is LGHNA, CDR2 YSLEER. The V segment lost 0 bases and the J segment 4 bases; nucleotides outside the gene matches: 5. The CDR3 loop reads CASSQEAGGLYEQYF. DNA of the CDR3: TGCGCCAGCAGCCAAGAGGCAGGGGGCTTGTACGAGCAGTACTTC.

This clonotype was picked up many times. The chain combines TRBV7-3 with TRBJ2-5; tentative D call: TRBD2 (5 bases). CDR3 length: 15 residues. V was cut by 3 bases and J by 1 base, with 12 bases left in between. Per germline, CDR1 SGHTA and CDR2 FQGTGA. Here the CDR3 DNA reads TGTGCCAGCAGCTTGACGGGATGGGGCCAAGAGACCCAGTACTTC. It specifies CASSLTGWGQETQYF. Full variable domain (missing parts from reference TRBV7-3 and TRBJ2-5): GAGVSQTPSNKVTEKGKYVELRCDPISGHTALYWYRQSLGQGPEFLIYFQGTGAADDSGLPNDRFFAVRPEGSVSTLKIQRTERGDSAVYLCASSLTGWGQETQYFGPGTRLLVL.

This clonotype was detected only a few times. The chain couples TRBV6-1 to TRBJ2-3; tentative D call: TRBD2 (6 bases). The CDR3 is made up of 16 amino acids. Trimming removed 5 bases at V and 4 bases at J, with 19 bases between. Germline V gene sequence: CDR1 MNHNS, CDR2 SASEGT. CDR3: CASSRHLESGADTQYF. The CDR3 nucleotides read TGTGCCAGCAGTCGCCATCTGGAGTCGGGGGCAGATACGCAGTATTTT.

This clonotype has a count of ten or more. The rearrangement uses TRBV20-1 and TRBJ2-7; the match to TRBD1 covers 7 bases. This CDR3 has 16 residues. The J segment lost 0 bases and the V segment lost 1 base, leaving 9 bases of the junction unmatched. From germline, CDR1 is DFQATT and CDR2 SNEGSKA (reference sequence). CDR3 loop: CSARALDRMSSYEQYF. The CDR3 nucleotides are TGCAGTGCTAGAGCCTTGGACAGGATGAGCTCCTACGAGCAGTACTTC.

The J gene is TRBJ2-4, the V gene TRBV5-1, with D hard to call. CDR3 length: 16 amino acids. Trimming pared 0 bases from V and 0 bases from J, leaving 10 bases between. Germline-derived CDR1 and CDR2 are SGHRS and YFSETQ. The CDR3 is CASSLEAGLAKNIQYF. The CDR3 region has the DNA TGCGCCAGCAGCTTGGAAGCAGGTTTAGCCAAAAACATTCAGTACTTC.

This clonotype was recorded many times. For the CDR3, the DNA is TGCGCCAGCAGCCAAGAATTTGGCTATGAGCAGTTCTTC. Translating gives CASSQEFGYEQFF. This chain joins TRBV4-3 and TRBJ2-1; no definite D call. CDR3 length: 13 residues. CDR1 and CDR2 from the germline V gene are LGHNA and YSLEER. Deletions cut 0 bases from V and 8 bases from J, with 8 bases between.

J is TRBJ1-5 and V is TRBV24-1; 10 positions match TRBD1. The V segment lost 9 bases and the J segment 2 bases; nucleotides outside the gene matches: 6. Germline CDR1 is KGHDR and CDR2 is SFDVKD. The CDR3 is 15 residues long. The CDR3 nucleotides read TGTGCCACCGCGACAGGGGGCGTTGGCAATCAGCCCCAGCATTTT. This encodes CATATGGVGNQPQHF.

This clonotype was detected ten times or more. The V and J genes are TRBV12-3 or TRBV12-4 and TRBJ1-4, with no clear D. The CDR3 has 12 residues. V lost 6 bases to trimming and J lost 1 base, with 3 bases between them. CDR3 bases: TGTGCCAGCAGACGAACTAATGAAAAACTGTTTTTT. Amino acids: CASRRTNEKLFF.

This clonotype was counted at least ten times. The gene calls are TRBV7-2 and TRBJ2-7, with 10 bases lining up with TRBD2. The CDR3 spans 15 residues. Germline V CDR1 and CDR2: SGHTA, FQGNSA. The V segment lost 2 bases and the J segment 1 base; nucleotides outside the gene matches: 2. The CDR3, as DNA: TGTGCCAGCAGCTTATCTAGCGGGGGATCCTACGAGCAGTACTTC. Encoded protein: CASSLSSGGSYEQYF.

This clonotype was observed many times. The chain carries TRBV6-2 or TRBV6-3 and TRBJ1-5, with 7 nucleotides matching TRBD1. The germline CDR1 and CDR2 sequences are MNHEY and SVGEGT. V was pared by 4 bases and J by 3 bases, with 12 bases of the junction left unmatched. This CDR3 spans 17 amino acids. CDR3 loop: CASSWTGGQGDNQPQHF. The CDR3, as DNA: TGTGCCAGCAGTTGGACAGGCGGCCAGGGGGACAATCAGCCCCAGCATTTT.

Concerning this clonotype itself: Its ends do not fully match the called genes, so a read error is possible. The chain is built from TRBV7-7 and TRBJ2-3, with unresolved D. This CDR3 is built from 14 residues. Germline loops: CDR1 SSHAT, CDR2 FNYEAQ (reference sequence). The CDR3 coding sequence is TGTGCTAGCAGCTTAAGTCGGACCACAGATACGCAGTATTTT. Its protein is CASSLSRTTDTQYF.

This clonotype was seen a handful of times. The V and J genes are TRBV4-2 and TRBJ2-7; a weak D match, TRBD2 (5 bases). Germline loops: CDR1 LGHNA, CDR2 YNFKEQ. The V end lost 4 bases, the J end lost 3 bases, and 16 bases lay between the germline ends. This CDR3 is 15 amino acids long. The CDR3 protein is CASSPTRRSNYEQYF. The CDR3 bases are TGTGCCAGCAGCCCAACCAGGAGGTCAAACTACGAGCAGTACTTC.

This clonotype was seen at least ten times. V is TRBV12-3 or TRBV12-4 and J is TRBJ2-3; no firm D call. V was pared by 2 bases and J by 2 bases, with 8 bases between. The CDR3 has 14 residues. The CDR3 sequence: CASSLSHNTDTQYF. CDR3 coding DNA: TGTGCCAGCAGTTTAAGTCACAACACAGATACGCAGTATTTT.

This clonotype came up a few times. An end of the junction does not agree with germline; a read error may underlie this. The V gene is TRBV7-2, the J gene TRBJ2-3; D might be TRBD2 (7 bases). The germline CDR1 and CDR2 sequences are SGHTA and FQGNSA. The CDR3 runs 16 residues. Here the CDR3 DNA reads TGTGTCAGCGAGGGGGGGGCGCAGGAAAGCACAGATACGCAGTATTTT. It yields the protein CVSEGGAQESTDTQYF.

This clonotype occurred many times. The V gene is TRBV11-2, the J gene TRBJ2-1, with 9 nucleotides matching TRBD2. The germline V gene encodes CDR1 SGHAT and CDR2 FQNNGV. The CDR3 totals 18 residues. V lost 2 bases to trimming and J lost 5 bases; unmatched junction nucleotides: 13. DNA for the CDR3: TGTGCCAGCAGCTTACTTAGCGGGAGAGTAGTCATAGACAATGAGCAGTTCTTC. It is translated as CASSLLSGRVVIDNEQFF. Complete variable domain (other parts from reference TRBV11-2 and TRBJ2-1): EAGVAQSPRYKIIEKRQSVAFWCNPISGHATLYWYQQILGQGPKLLIQFQNNGVVDDSQLPKDRFSAERLKGVDSTLKIQPAKLEDSAVYLCASSLLSGRVVIDNEQFFGPGTRLTVL.

This clonotype was counted only a few times. The V gene is TRBV15, the J gene TRBJ2-4; D call uncertain. The ends were cut back, 5 bases at V and 3 bases at J, with 8 bases in the middle. The CDR3 extends over 13 amino acids. The germline V gene encodes CDR1 LNHNV and CDR2 YYDKDF (reference sequence). The CDR3 spells CATSGSIKNIQYF. The CDR3 region has the DNA TGTGCCACCAGCGGCTCAATCAAAAACATTCAGTACTTC.

This clonotype occurred a few times. The genes are TRBV6-2 or TRBV6-3 and TRBJ2-1; 10 nucleotides align to TRBD1. The trim removed 10 bases at V and 6 bases at J, leaving 12 bases unmatched. CDR3 size: 15 residues. CDR1 and CDR2 from the germline V gene are MNHEY and SVGEGT. The chain's CDR3 is CATKFRDRGINEQFF. DNA for the CDR3: TGTGCCACCAAGTTCCGGGACAGGGGAATCAATGAGCAGTTCTTC.

The sample holds a few counts of this clonotype. The rearrangement uses TRBV5-1 and TRBJ2-6, with D tentatively TRBD1 or TRBD2 (5 bases each). The germline V and J ends were trimmed by 4 bases and 2 bases, with 19 bases remaining between them. Germline CDR1 is SGHRS and CDR2 is YFSETQ. The CDR3 loop spans 18 amino acids. CDR3 residues: CASSGIPGRTTGANVLTF. The CDR3 coding sequence is TGCGCCAGCAGCGGAATACCGGGACGGACCACTGGGGCCAACGTCCTGACTTTC. Drawing the rest from reference TRBV5-1 and TRBJ2-6, the complete variable domain is KAGVTQTPRYLIKTRGQQVTLSCSPISGHRSVSWYQQTPGQGLQFLFEYFSETQRNKGNFPGRFSGRQFSNSRSEMNVSTLELGDSALYLCASSGIPGRTTGANVLTFGAGSRLTVL.

This clonotype was seen only a few times. CDR3 loop: CASRDRDKKRSEQFF. The DNA of the CDR3 is TGTGCCAGCAGGGACCGGGACAAGAAGCGGTCCGAGCAGTTCTTC. V is TRBV28 and J is TRBJ2-1; D may be TRBD1 (6 bases). The CDR3 extends over 15 amino acids. V dropped 6 bases and J dropped 10 bases, with 22 bases sitting between them. The germline CDR1 and CDR2 sequences are MDHEN and SYDVKM.

This clonotype appeared a few times. The chain employs TRBV7-2 and TRBJ2-5; 9 bases agree with TRBD2. V shed 3 bases, J shed 5 bases, and the junction held 7 bases outside the gene matches. The germline V gene has CDR1 SGHTA and CDR2 FQGNSA. This CDR3 is built from 15 residues. CDR3 region: CASSFPIAGAETQYF. CDR3 DNA sequence: TGTGCCAGCAGCTTCCCTATAGCGGGAGCGGAGACCCAGTACTTC.

The V and J genes are TRBV3-1 and TRBJ2-7; TRBD1 agrees at 9 bases. The CDR3 sequence is 14 residues long. V lost 4 bases and J lost 2; bases outside the gene matches: 3. Looked up from germline, CDR1 is LGHDT and CDR2 is YNNKEL (reference sequence). CDR3 nucleotides: TGTGCCAGCAGCCGGGACAGGGTGCCCTACGAGCAGTACTTC. It yields the protein CASSRDRVPYEQYF.

This clonotype was counted a few times. The V gene is TRBV20-1, the J gene TRBJ2-7; D is possibly TRBD2 (6 bases). This CDR3 region has 15 residues. Germline V CDR1 and CDR2: DFQATT, SNEGSKA (reference sequence). CDR3 sequence: CSRLNPGGNSHEQYF. The CDR3, as DNA: TGCAGCCGATTAAATCCCGGGGGTAATTCCCACGAGCAGTACTTC.

This clonotype occurred many times. The chain employs TRBV7-3 and TRBJ2-6; possible D gene TRBD2, 6 bases. Germline CDR1 reads SGHTA; CDR2 reads FQGTGA. This CDR3 spans 17 amino acids. V shed 0 bases and J shed 3 bases, with 12 bases lying between them. Written as DNA, the CDR3 is TGTGCCAGCAGCTTAACTGACGGGGGTCGTGGGGCCAACGTCCTGACTTTC. Translating gives CASSLTDGGRGANVLTF. Supplemented by reference TRBV7-3 and TRBJ2-6, the full variable domain reads GAGVSQTPSNKVTEKGKYVELRCDPISGHTALYWYRQSLGQGPEFLIYFQGTGAADDSGLPNDRFFAVRPEGSVSTLKIQRTERGDSAVYLCASSLTDGGRGANVLTFGAGSRLTVL.

This clonotype was counted a few times. The V and J genes are TRBV4-3 and TRBJ2-5; possible D gene TRBD2, 5 bases. Looked up from germline, CDR1 is LGHNA and CDR2 is YSLEER. The CDR3 has 17 residues. V was trimmed by 0 bases and J by 4 bases, leaving 18 bases between them. The DNA of the CDR3 is TGCGCCAGCAGCCAAGACCGTTTGGACGGGAAAACAGAGACCCAGTACTTC. This translates into CASSQDRLDGKTETQYF.

A few counts support this clonotype. The rearrangement joins TRBV28 to TRBJ2-3; tentatively, D is TRBD1 (5 bases). V was cut by 5 bases and J by 1 base, with 16 bases left in between. This CDR3 is 16 amino acids long. From germline, CDR1 is MDHEN and CDR2 SYDVKM. CDR3 DNA sequence: TGTGCCAGCAGTCCCCACTCAGGGTTTGGCACAGATACGCAGTATTTT. Its protein product is CASSPHSGFGTDTQYF.